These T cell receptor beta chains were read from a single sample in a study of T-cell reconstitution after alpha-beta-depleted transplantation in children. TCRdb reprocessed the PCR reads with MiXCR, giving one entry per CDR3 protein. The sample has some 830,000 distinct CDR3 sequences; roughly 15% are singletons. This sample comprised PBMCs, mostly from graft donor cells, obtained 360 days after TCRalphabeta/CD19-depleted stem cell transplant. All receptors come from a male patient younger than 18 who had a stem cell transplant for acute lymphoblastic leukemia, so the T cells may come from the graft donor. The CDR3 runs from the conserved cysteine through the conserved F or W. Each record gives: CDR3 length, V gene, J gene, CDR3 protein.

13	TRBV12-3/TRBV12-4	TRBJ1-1	CASSHSGNTEAFF
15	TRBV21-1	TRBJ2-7	CASSTRQGRSYEQYF
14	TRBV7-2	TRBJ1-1	CASSPSMRDVEAFF
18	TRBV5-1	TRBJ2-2	CASSLQLAGRANTGELFF
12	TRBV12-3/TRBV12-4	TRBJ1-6	CASSLQGSPLHF
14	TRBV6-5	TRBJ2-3	CASSYWPATDTQYF
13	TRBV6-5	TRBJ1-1	CASSYGLWPEAFF
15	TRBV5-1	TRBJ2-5	CASSLGDRLGETQYF
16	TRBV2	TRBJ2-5	CASWGRREGRFETQYF
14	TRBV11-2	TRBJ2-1	CASSLWPRWDEQFF
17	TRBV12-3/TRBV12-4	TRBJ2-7	CASSPGNRRDRSYEQYF
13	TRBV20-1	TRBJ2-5	CSAFLADQETQYF
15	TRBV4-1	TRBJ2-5	CASSQVTTRQETQYF
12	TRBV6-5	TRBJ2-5	CASSYGRGTQYF
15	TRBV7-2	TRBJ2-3	CASSFRQPFTDTQYF
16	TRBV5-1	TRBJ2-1	CASSLVVGGSYNEQFF
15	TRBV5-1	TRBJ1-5	CASSPGGTGVQPQHF
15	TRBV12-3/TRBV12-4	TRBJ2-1	CASRRTGAKVSEQFF
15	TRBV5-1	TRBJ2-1	CASSVSGGNYNEQFF
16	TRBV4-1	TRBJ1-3	CASSQLTGVSGNTIYF
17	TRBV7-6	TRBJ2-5	CASSSSGGAWGQETQYF
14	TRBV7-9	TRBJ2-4	CASIDPTGGNIQYF
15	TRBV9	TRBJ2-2	CASSVLAGGPGELFF
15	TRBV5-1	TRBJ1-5	CASSLGDFEGQPQHF
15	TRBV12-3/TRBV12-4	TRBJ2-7	CASSLRRRGAYEQYF
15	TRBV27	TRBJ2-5	CASSSFFGGGETQYF
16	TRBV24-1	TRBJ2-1	CATGDPTGSSYNEQFF
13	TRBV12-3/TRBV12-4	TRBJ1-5	CASRPALNQPQHF
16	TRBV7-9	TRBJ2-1	CASSTLRDLAVNEQFF
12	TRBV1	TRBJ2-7	CTSSQARSYQYF
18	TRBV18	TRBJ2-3	CASSSTWAVSESTDTQYF
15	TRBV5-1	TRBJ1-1	CASSLGDSRSTEAFF
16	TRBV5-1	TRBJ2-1	CASSLGSQGTYNEQFF
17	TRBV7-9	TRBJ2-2	CASSHPDYSLNTGELFF
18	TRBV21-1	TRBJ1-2	CASSSPLGPRKDSRGYTF
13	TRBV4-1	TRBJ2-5	CASSQDPPSTQYF
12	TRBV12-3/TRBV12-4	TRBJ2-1	CASSPQGAEQFF
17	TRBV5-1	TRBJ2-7	CASSLATGLSGSGEQYF
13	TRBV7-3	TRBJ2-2	CASSIRGSGELFF
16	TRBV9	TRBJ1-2	CASSVAQGGIVGGYTF
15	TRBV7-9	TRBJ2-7	CASSLGSVLSYEQYF
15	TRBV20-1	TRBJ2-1	CSARVRGGSYNEQFF
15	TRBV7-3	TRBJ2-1	CASSLELGGYNEQFF
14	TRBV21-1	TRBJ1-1	CASSNKTANTEAFF
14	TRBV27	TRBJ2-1	CASKRSGAYNEQFF
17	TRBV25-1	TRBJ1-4	CASSESRTRRGHEKLFF
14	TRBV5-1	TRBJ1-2	CASSDRASNYGYTF
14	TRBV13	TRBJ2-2	CASSLRTGARELFF
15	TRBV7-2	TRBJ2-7	CASSLGTSGRYEQYF
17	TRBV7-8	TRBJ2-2	CASSLGRGRGFAGELFF
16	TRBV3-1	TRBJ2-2	CASSQDPGLETGELFF
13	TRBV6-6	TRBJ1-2	CASRTGSVYGYTF
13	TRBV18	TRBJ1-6	CASSREGSSPLHF
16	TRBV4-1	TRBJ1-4	CASSQDGGTVGEKLFF
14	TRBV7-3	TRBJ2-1	CASGLAGVRYEQFF
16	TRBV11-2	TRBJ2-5	CASSPLPGQQRETQYF
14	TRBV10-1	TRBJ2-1	CASSLSLAANEQFF
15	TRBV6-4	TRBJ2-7	CASSGRLAGSEEQYF